One TCR beta chain is described in this entry. This clonotype has a count of ten or more. There is no known antigen for this receptor. Per-base qualities were not stored, and no clone one base away is much larger. Per the publication, the treatment or condition label means: allogeneic hematopoietic cell transplantation with graft depleted of TCRalphabeta T cells and CD19 B cells. The transplant recipients were children given TCRalphabeta/CD19-depleted allogeneic hematopoietic cell grafts. This sample is part of a study of T-cell reconstitution after alpha-beta-depleted transplantation in children (dated by TCRdb to the mid-2010s). Regarding the research as a whole: Using TCR repertoire profiling, the study followed T-cell immune reconstitution in a quantitative way in children after TCRalphabeta/CD19-depleted allogeneic hematopoietic cell transplantation. What the work shows at the level of the full study, not this receptor alone: In some patients, the high TCRbeta diversity seen at day 60 was put down to recipient T cells and intrathymic progenitors that had survived conditioning. Apparently early alphabetaT-cell count recovery about two months after transplant reportedly relied on only several hundred rapidly expanded clones derived from non-depleted graft cells. The frequencies of hyperexpanded clones fell over the following months, and after one year, T-cell counts and TCRbeta diversity were mostly attributed to newly produced T cells.

Library construction relied on PCR. These reads were obtained on an Illumina HiSeq 2500. To normalize quantification of the TCRbeta repertoire, the TCR libraries were built with molecular barcoding that relied on unique molecular identifiers. TCRdb's own reprocessing of the public reads used fastp at Q25 and MiXCR and kept productive beta chains. For every CDR3 protein sequence, its rows merge into one entry that carries the most common genes and DNA. This sample gives 200,000 to 250,000 distinct CDR3 sequences in total; roughly a quarter of them show up just once. The ten largest clonotypes hold under 5.5% of the sample. At the junction V is shortened by 5 bases and J by 1 base, with 6 bases in between. The CDR3 starts with the cysteine, ends with the phenylalanine, and has 12 residues. Just CDR3 DNA is preserved here, 36 bases in frame from base 1. CDR1 and CDR2 are read off the germline V gene as MDHEN and SYDVKM.

The chain was built from TRBV28 and TRBJ2-7, with no reliable assignment of the D segment. This clonotype was obtained from a female patient aged 2-9 years who had a stem cell transplant for congenital amegakaryocytic thrombocytopenia, so the T cells may come from the graft donor. Sequenced material: PBMCs, mostly from graft donor cells, taken 360 days after TCRalphabeta/CD19-depleted stem cell transplant. The CDR3 amino acid sequence is: CASSGSSYEQYF. The nucleotides read TGTGCCAGCAGTGGATCATCCTACGAGCAGTACTTC.